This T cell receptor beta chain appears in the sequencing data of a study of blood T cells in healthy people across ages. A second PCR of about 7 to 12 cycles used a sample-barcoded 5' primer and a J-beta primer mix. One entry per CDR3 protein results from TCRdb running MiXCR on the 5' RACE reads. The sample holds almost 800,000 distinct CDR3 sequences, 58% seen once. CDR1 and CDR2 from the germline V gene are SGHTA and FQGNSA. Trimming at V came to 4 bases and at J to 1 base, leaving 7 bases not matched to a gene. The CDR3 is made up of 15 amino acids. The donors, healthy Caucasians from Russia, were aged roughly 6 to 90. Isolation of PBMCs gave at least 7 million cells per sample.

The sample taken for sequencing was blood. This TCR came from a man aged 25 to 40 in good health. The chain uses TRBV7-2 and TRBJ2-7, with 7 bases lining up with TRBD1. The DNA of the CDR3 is TGTGCCAGCAGCTCTACCGGGACAGTTTCCTACGAGCAGTACTTC. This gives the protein CASSSTGTVSYEQYF.